This T cell receptor beta chain originates from a study of beta chain features in type 1 diabetes. Overall study results and limits: The study found moderately but significantly shorter TCRB CDR3s in all four CD4+ subsets of Type 1 diabetes patients.

Expressed TCRB transcripts were sequenced, since all the RNA that had been isolated was reverse transcribed. Only in-frame clones appear in the TCRdb table, and some are missing; sequencing was by immunoSEQ multiplex PCR. The sample has roughly 100,000 clones; around 30% are singletons. A word on this clone: Its specificity is not known.

V lost 2 bases, J lost 6 bases, and 14 bases lay in between. From germline, CDR1 is MDHEN and CDR2 SYDVKM. This CDR3 is built from 15 residues. Sorting based on CD45RO/CCR7/CD25/CD127/CD95/CD27 separated CD4+ naive, central memory, regulatory and stem cell-like memory cells. All sorted populations exceeded 95% purity. The material sequenced was central memory CD4+ T cells from blood. The sequence was obtained from a woman aged 18 to 35 with type 1 diabetes. The chain combines TRBV28 with TRBJ2-4; no clear D. The CDR3 sequence is CASSLRPEVGNIQYF. CDR3 coding DNA: TGTGCCAGCAGTTTAAGACCCGAGGTTGGAAACATTCAGTACTTC.